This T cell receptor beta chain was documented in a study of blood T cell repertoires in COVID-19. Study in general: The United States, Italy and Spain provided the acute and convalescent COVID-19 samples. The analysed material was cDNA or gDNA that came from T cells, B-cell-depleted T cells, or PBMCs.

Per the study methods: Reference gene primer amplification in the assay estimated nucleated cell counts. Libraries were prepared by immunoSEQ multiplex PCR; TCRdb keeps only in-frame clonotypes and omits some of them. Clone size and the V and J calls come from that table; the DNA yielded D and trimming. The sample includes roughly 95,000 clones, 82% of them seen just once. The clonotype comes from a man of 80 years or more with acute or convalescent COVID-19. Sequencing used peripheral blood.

CDR3 region: CAISPGTYYEQYF. The DNA for the CDR3 is TGTGCCATCAGTCCCGGGACATATTACGAGCAGTACTTC. The V call is TRBV10-3, the J call TRBJ2-7, with a possible D match to TRBD1 (6 bases). From germline, CDR1 is ENHRY and CDR2 SYGVKD. Trimming took off 5 bases at V and 4 bases at J, with 12 bases between the two ends. The CDR3 sequence is 13 residues long.